Here is one T cell receptor (beta chain) with its context. No antigen is known for it. The data derive from a study of T cells in Graves' hyperthyroidism and ophthalmopathy. Study conclusions and caveats: A 13 V-J model separated ophthalmopathy from stable hyperthyroidism. Expanded thyroid clonotypes (above 0.001) were mostly also found in blood.

The source material, RNA transcripts, was used to amplify TCR beta CDR3 regions. HTBI primers drove first-round RT-PCR of the TCR CDR3. TCRdb re-derived calls from the multiplex PCR reads in MiXCR, one entry per CDR3 protein. Of around 340,000 distinct CDR3 sequences listed, about 18% are singletons. In patients aged 18 to 65, hyperthyroidism was newly diagnosed, with duration under 2 months. The authors took PBMCs from over 8.5 ml fresh peripheral blood. Sequencing was done on a sample of blood. The receptor was isolated from a woman aged 25 to 39 with Graves' hyperthyroidism that later progressed to Graves' ophthalmopathy.

CDR3 protein: CASLQGAQETQYF. The CDR3 DNA reads as TGTGCCAGCTTACAGGGGGCCCAAGAGACCCAGTACTTC. The chain is built from TRBV7-2 and TRBJ2-5, with 9 bases matching TRBD1. V lost 8 bases and J lost 1; bases outside the gene matches: 2. CDR1 is SGHTA, CDR2 FQGNSA, per germline. The length of the CDR3 is 13 residues.